Below, one T cell receptor (beta chain) is given with its context. Antigen unknown. The data originate from a study of human T cells and chemical hapten exposure. Notes on the study in general: The number of TCRs over 1 in 1000 frequency stayed unchanged after DPC.

As processed by the authors: There were a median of roughly 100,000 TCRs per sample, with a range from roughly 20,000 to 700,000. TCRdb used MiXCR to reprocess the RACE reads, holding one entry per CDR3 protein. Here the V and J calls rest on TCRdb's processing, not on the authors' analysis. The sample lists 30,000 to 35,000 distinct CDR3 sequences, 7% to 8.5% occurring once. Looked up from germline, CDR1 is DFQATT and CDR2 is SNEGSKA (reference sequence). The V and J ends lost 1 base and 6 bases, in that order; junction bases with no gene match: 10. The CDR3 has 15 residues. The time point: healthy volunteer bleed at 2 weeks. The starting material, unfractionated whole blood, was used for total RNA extraction.

The genes are TRBV20-1 and TRBJ2-3, with 7 bases aligning to TRBD2. Sequenced input: whole blood. This clonotype originated in a human donor in good health. Some clones in this sample may be carry-over from other donors' samples. CDR3 sequence: CSARGGRGRSDTQYF. DNA of the CDR3: TGCAGTGCTAGAGGGGGGAGGGGCAGGTCGGATACGCAGTATTTT.